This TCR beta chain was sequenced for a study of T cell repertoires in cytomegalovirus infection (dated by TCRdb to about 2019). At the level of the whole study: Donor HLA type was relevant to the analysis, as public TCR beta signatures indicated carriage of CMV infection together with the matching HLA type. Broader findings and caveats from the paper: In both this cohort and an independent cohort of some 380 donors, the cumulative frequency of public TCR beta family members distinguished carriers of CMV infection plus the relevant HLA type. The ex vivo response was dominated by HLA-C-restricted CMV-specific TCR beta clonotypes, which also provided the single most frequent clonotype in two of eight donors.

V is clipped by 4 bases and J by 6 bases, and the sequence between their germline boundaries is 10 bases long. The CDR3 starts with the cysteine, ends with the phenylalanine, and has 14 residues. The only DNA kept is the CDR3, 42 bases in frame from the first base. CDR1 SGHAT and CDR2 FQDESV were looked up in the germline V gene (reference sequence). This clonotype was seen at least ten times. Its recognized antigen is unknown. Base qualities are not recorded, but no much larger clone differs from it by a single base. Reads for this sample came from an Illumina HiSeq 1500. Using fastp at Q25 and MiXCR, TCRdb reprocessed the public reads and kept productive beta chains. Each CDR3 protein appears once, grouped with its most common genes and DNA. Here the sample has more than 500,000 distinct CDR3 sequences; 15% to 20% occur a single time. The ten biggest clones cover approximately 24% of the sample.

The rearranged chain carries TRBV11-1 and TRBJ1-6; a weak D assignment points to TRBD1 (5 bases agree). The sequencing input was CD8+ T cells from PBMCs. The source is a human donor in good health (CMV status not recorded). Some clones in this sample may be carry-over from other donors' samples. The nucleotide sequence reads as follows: TGTGCCAGCAGCTCCGGGACTGTTAATTCACCCCTCCACTTT. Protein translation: CASSSGTVNSPLHF.